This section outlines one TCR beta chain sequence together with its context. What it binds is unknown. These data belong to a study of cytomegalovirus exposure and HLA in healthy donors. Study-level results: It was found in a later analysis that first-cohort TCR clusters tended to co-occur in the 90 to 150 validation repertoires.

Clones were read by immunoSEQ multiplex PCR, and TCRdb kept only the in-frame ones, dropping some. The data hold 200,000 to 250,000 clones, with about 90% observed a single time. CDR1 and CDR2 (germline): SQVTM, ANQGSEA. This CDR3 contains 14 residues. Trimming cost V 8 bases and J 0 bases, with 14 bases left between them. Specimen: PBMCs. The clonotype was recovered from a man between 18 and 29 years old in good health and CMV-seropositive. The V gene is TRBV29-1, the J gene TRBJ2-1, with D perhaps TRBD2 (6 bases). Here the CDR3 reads CSLTSQSSYNEQFF. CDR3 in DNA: TGCAGCCTCACTAGCCAGAGCTCCTACAATGAGCAGTTCTTC.